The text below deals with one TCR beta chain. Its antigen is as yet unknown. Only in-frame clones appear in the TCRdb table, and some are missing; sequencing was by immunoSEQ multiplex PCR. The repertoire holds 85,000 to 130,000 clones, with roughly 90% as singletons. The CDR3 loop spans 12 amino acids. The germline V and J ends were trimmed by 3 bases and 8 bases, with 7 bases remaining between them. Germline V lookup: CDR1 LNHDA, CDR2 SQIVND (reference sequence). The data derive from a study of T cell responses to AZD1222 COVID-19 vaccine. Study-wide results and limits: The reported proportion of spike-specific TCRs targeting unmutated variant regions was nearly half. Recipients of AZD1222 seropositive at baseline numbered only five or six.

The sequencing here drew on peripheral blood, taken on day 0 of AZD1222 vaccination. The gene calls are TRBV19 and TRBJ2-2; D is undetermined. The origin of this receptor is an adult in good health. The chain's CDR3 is CASSIEKGELFF. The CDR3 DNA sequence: TGTGCCAGTAGTATCGAAAAGGGGGAGCTGTTTTTT.